A single TCR beta chain is shown here with its context. One junction end disagrees with the germline gene, perhaps due to a read error. Combining a sample-barcoded 5' primer with a J-beta primer mix, a second PCR ran for roughly 7 to 11 cycles. TCRdb re-analysed the 5' RACE reads in MiXCR, keeping a single row per CDR3 protein. The profile covers hundreds of thousands of distinct CDR3 sequences, with around two fifths appearing a single time and around 32% taken by the ten largest. This entry comes from a study of blood T cells in healthy people across ages. Each sample used at least 6.5 million PBMCs. This CDR3 region has 15 residues. Per the germline V gene, CDR1 is SGHTA and CDR2 is FQGNSA.

This TCR was recovered from a man of 80 years or more in good health. The gene calls are TRBV7-2 and TRBJ2-3; 7 nucleotides align to TRBD2. The sequenced sample consisted of blood. CDR3 residues: CASSGQAGPTDAQYF. As DNA, the CDR3 is TGTGCCAGCAGCGGGCAAGCGGGGCCCACAGATGCGCAGTATTTT.